The 14 T cell receptor beta chains below were found in one sample sequenced in a study of metastatic and nonmetastatic thyroid tumors. Not a single patient had been given any form of treatment at any point before undergoing thyroid surgery. From the PCR reads, TCRdb re-called clones with MiXCR. The sample has approximately 14,000 clones, roughly 12% seen once. Sequencing was carried out using blood. The receptors were gathered from a female donor with papillary thyroid cancer or a benign thyroid nodule (not recorded which). Some clones in this sample may be carry-over from other donors' samples.

About this clone: The sample holds other DNA sequences that translate to the same CDR3. The genes are TRBV20-1 and TRBJ2-7; D may be TRBD1 or TRBD2 (5 bases each). Trimming took off 3 bases at V and 4 bases at J, with 16 bases between the two ends. This CDR3 spans 14 amino acids. From germline, CDR1 is DFQATT and CDR2 SNEGSKA (reference sequence). The CDR3 DNA reads as TGCAGTGCTAGCGCTCTAGCTGGGGGTTACGAGCAGTACTTC. Translating gives CSASALAGGYEQYF.

In its sample, this clone was seen many times. V and J are TRBV2 and TRBJ2-5; the match to TRBD2 covers 10 bases. The CDR3 length is 16 residues. The germline V gene encodes CDR1 SNHLY and CDR2 FYNNEI. The V segment lost 4 bases and the J segment 4 bases; nucleotides outside the gene matches: 9. CDR3 residues: CASSGQLAGKGETQYF. The DNA of the CDR3 is TGTGCCAGCAGTGGGCAACTAGCGGGAAAGGGAGAGACCCAGTACTTC.

This clone was seen at least ten times. Other nucleotide sequences in the sample specify the same CDR3. The rearrangement links TRBV12-3 or TRBV12-4 to TRBJ2-3; 13 nucleotides line up with TRBD2. This CDR3 region has 17 residues. J lost 1 base, V lost 5 bases, and 6 bases had no gene match. The CDR3 DNA reads TGTGCCAGCAGTAGGACTAGCGGGAGAGGTGGCACAGATACGCAGTATTTT. Translated, it gives CASSRTSGRGGTDTQYF.

This clone was detected ten times or more. The sample contains more than one DNA sequence encoding this CDR3. The chain combines TRBV29-1 with TRBJ2-1, with 7 bases that match TRBD1. After removal of 4 bases from V and 6 bases from J, the junction contained 3 bases not matched to a gene. In germline, CDR1 is SQVTM, CDR2 ANQGSEA. The CDR3 runs 12 residues. The CDR3 is CSVGGQTNEQFF. DNA for the CDR3: TGCAGCGTTGGGGGACAGACCAATGAGCAGTTCTTC.

The chain carries TRBV5-6 and TRBJ2-2; D may be TRBD2 (5 bases). V was pared by 3 bases and J by 7 bases, with 22 bases between. The CDR3 is 17 residues long. Germline CDR1 is SGHDT and CDR2 is YYEEEE. Here the CDR3 reads CASSSRWRTDSSGELFF. The DNA of the CDR3 is TGTGCCAGCAGCTCAAGGTGGAGGACGGACTCGAGCGGGGAGCTGTTTTTT.

This clone was observed many times. The rearrangement uses TRBV7-2 and TRBJ1-1; D is unclear. The CDR3 loop spans 14 amino acids. V shed 5 bases and J shed 5 bases, with 15 bases lying between them. From germline, CDR1 is SGHTA and CDR2 FQGNSA. CDR3: CASSLATRKTEAFF. CDR3 DNA sequence: TGTGCCAGCAGCCTGGCGACGCGGAAGACTGAAGCTTTCTTT.

Many counts were recorded for this clone. One junction end does not reproduce the germline sequence, and a read error may be involved. The chain is built from TRBV7-7 and TRBJ2-5; TRBD2 matches at 13 bases. The CDR3 totals 15 residues. Per germline, CDR1 SSHAT and CDR2 FNYEAQ (reference sequence). This CDR3 reads CASSSGLAGEGTQYF. For the CDR3, the DNA is TGTGCTAGCAGCTCCGGACTAGCGGGAGAAGGGACCCAGTACTTC.

Comment on this clone: Sequence at one end of the junction differs from germline and may be a read error. This chain connects TRBV6-4 to TRBJ1-6, with 10 bases matching TRBD1. The CDR3 is 15 residues long. The germline gives CDR1 MRHNA, CDR2 SNTAGT. The CDR3 loop reads CANSSGTGDGSPLHF. DNA for the CDR3: TGTGCCAACAGTTCCGGGACAGGGGATGGTTCACCCCTCCACTTT.

By sample share, this clone is medium-sized. CDR3 nucleotides: TGTGCCAGCAGTTTAGGGGCCCTTTCGGGGGCTCACACCGGGGAGCTGTTTTTT. Translation gives CASSLGALSGAHTGELFF. The chain is built from TRBV12-3 or TRBV12-4 and TRBJ2-2, with D perhaps given as TRBD1 or TRBD2 (6 bases each). Trimming shortened V by 1 base and J by 3 bases, and 18 bases separated the two germline ends. This CDR3 has 18 residues.

This clone was seen at least ten times. This sequence joins TRBV5-5 and TRBJ2-7; D not certain. The CDR3 runs to 14 residues. Germline CDR1 SGHKS, CDR2 YYEKEE (reference sequence). V lost 3 bases to trimming and J lost 3 bases, with 13 bases between them. The CDR3 coding sequence is TGTGCCAGCAGCTACGACCCCCCTGACTACGAGCAGTACTTC. This sequence encodes CASSYDPPDYEQYF.

This clone was recorded many times. The chain uses TRBV7-8 and TRBJ2-1; 7 bases are shared with TRBD2. CDR1 is SGHVS and CDR2 is FQNEAQ in the germline V gene. The CDR3 extends over 15 amino acids. V trimming: 3 bases; J trimming: 4 bases; junction bases outside the gene matches: 6. DNA for the CDR3: TGTGCCAGCAGCTTCTCCGGGGGGATTTACAATGAGCAGTTCTTC. It translates to CASSFSGGIYNEQFF.

This clone was found a few times. This chain joins TRBV28 and TRBJ2-3; TRBD2 aligns across 8 bases. The CDR3 runs to 15 residues. The junction had 7 bases not matched to a gene; V was cut back by 6 bases and J by 2 bases. Germline loops: CDR1 MDHEN, CDR2 SYDVKM. The CDR3: CASRRAGDPTDTQYF. Here the CDR3 DNA reads TGTGCCAGCAGGCGAGCGGGAGACCCCACAGATACGCAGTATTTT.

This clone is termed medium-sized. The V call is TRBV27, the J call TRBJ2-7, with TRBD1 matching 12 bases. This CDR3 region has 15 residues. Germline CDR1 and CDR2: MNHEY and SMNVEV (reference sequence). Losses at the gene ends were 6 bases for V and 4 bases for J; bases not matched to a gene: 7. The chain's CDR3 is CASRPGQGARYEQYF. The CDR3 nucleotides read TGTGCCAGCAGGCCGGGACAGGGGGCGCGGTACGAGCAGTACTTC.

Only a few counts were recorded for this clone. A read error may be the cause here, since a much bigger clone is one base away. This chain links TRBV7-9 with TRBJ1-1; no reliable D call. CDR3 length: 15 amino acids. Germline assignment: CDR1 SEHNR and CDR2 FQNEAQ (reference sequence). The germline V and J ends were trimmed by 5 bases and 1 base, with 14 bases remaining between them. The CDR3 is CASSPLCWENTEAFF. The CDR3 DNA sequence: TGTGCCAGCAGCCCCCTGTGTTGGGAGAACACTGAAGCTTTCTTT.